This T cell receptor beta chain was sequenced for a study of human T cells and chemical hapten exposure. Blood, whole and unfractionated, served as the source for total RNA extraction. Library preparation tagged each individual cDNA molecule with a unique molecular identifier. Each CDR3 protein is one row after TCRdb ran MiXCR on the reads. Found here are 120,000 or so distinct CDR3 sequences, over 6.5% of them singletons; the top ten hold about 1.4%. CDR3 length: 15 amino acids. Germline CDR1 KGHSH, CDR2 LQKENI. V shed 3 bases and J shed 2 bases, with 14 bases lying between them. Sequenced: whole blood. This clonotype was sampled from a human donor in good health. Some clones in this sample may be carry-over from other donors' samples. This chain joins TRBV18 and TRBJ2-7, with D tentatively TRBD1 (6 bases). CDR3 nucleotides: TGTGCCAGCTCACCGGGACAATTCTATCCCTACGAGCAGTACTTC. This gives the protein CASSPGQFYPYEQYF.